Listed below are T cell receptor beta chains from one sample, sequenced in a study of T cell repertoires in cytomegalovirus infection. TCRdb re-derived calls from the reads in MiXCR, one entry per CDR3 protein. The sample records about 220,000 distinct CDR3 sequences, about 38% being singletons. Their antigens remain unidentified. Here the sequenced sample was CD8+ T cells from cultured PBMCs, taken from culture after CMV antigen stimulation. These receptors were taken from a human donor in good health (CMV status not recorded). Some clones in this sample may be carry-over from other donors' samples. CDR3s leave out the opening cysteine and the closing phenylalanine or tryptophan. D genes are given only for firm matches.

TRBV7-2	TRBJ2-1	10	NA	ASQGSNNEQF
TRBV7-9	TRBJ2-1	14	TRBD2	ASSSLDGGAYNETF
TRBV6-5	TRBJ2-7	13	NA	ASRPPGVGEYEQY
TRBV7-9	TRBJ2-1	14	TRBD1	ASSPPGTGGFNEQF
TRBV27	TRBJ2-7	17	TRBD2	ASSFRPGISGGRPYEQY
TRBV7-9	TRBJ2-7	14	NA	ASSNLTGLSSYEQY
TRBV10-3	TRBJ2-5	15	NA	ATWGQRGELDEETQY
TRBV9	TRBJ1-1	10	TRBD1	ASSGGGGLAF
TRBV7-6	TRBJ1-1	16	TRBD1	ASSLAARTGASGTEAF
TRBV27	TRBJ2-1	14	NA	ASRSKSGGATNEQF
TRBV19	TRBJ1-5	12	NA	ASSIREPMQPQH
TRBV7-9	TRBJ2-1	11	TRBD2	ASTLPLAGEQF
TRBV6-6	TRBJ2-7	15	TRBD1	ASSHGQGLASLYEQY
TRBV11-3	TRBJ2-3	13	TRBD2	ASSSRLAGGHTQY
TRBV6-5	TRBJ2-5	12	NA	ASIPSGNQETQY
TRBV19	TRBJ2-7	15	TRBD2	ASSTRLGLAGASEQY
TRBV7-9	TRBJ1-4	12	NA	ASSLGPWNEKLF
TRBV4-1	TRBJ2-2	15	NA	ASSQEDRERNTGELF
TRBV19	TRBJ2-3	14	TRBD2	ASSISSGASTDTQY
TRBV9	TRBJ2-7	12	NA	ASSPFIIGYEQY
TRBV7-9	TRBJ2-2	17	TRBD2	ASSLAYSRGGFVVGELF
TRBV7-6	TRBJ2-1	14	TRBD1	ASSLRTGAYLNEQF
TRBV5-4	TRBJ2-7	11	TRBD2	ASSSGGLTEQY
TRBV7-9	TRBJ2-1	12	NA	ASSSATRLNEQF
TRBV9	TRBJ2-1	11	NA	ASSVGSGYEQF
TRBV19	TRBJ2-7	13	NA	ASSMGHSEGYEQY
TRBV7-1	TRBJ1-1	14	NA	ASSPQGGPQNTEAF